This TCR beta chain was recovered during a study of blood T cell repertoires in COVID-19. About the study: Researchers got acute and convalescent COVID-19 samples from the United States, Italy and Spain.

Methods used by the authors: Amplification from reference gene primers served as the basis for estimated nucleated cell counts. Data came from immunoSEQ multiplex PCR; TCRdb stores just in-frame clones and leaves some out. For V, J and clone size, that table is used; D and trimming come from the DNA. The sample lists about 270,000 clones, 80% to 90% seen once, with around 2.5% in the top ten. This clonotype originated in a woman aged 45 to 65 with acute or convalescent COVID-19. Sequenced material: peripheral blood.

The CDR3 spells CASSLVSGGYEQYF. The CDR3 region has the DNA TGTGCCAGCAGCTTAGTTTCAGGGGGCTACGAGCAGTACTTC. V is TRBV7-9 and J is TRBJ2-7, with 7 bases fitting TRBD1. CDR1 SEHNR and CDR2 FQNEAQ come from the germline V gene (reference sequence). The CDR3 is 14 amino acids. V was clipped by 1 base and J by 3 bases; unmatched bases: 3.